The next 22 T cell receptor beta chains were all read from a single sample in a study of Ad26.COV2.S vaccination and SARS-CoV-2 variants. Profiling relied on immunoSEQ multiplex PCR, and the TCRdb table lists in-frame clones only, not all of them. Of hundreds of thousands of clones detected, roughly 89% appear once; the ten largest clones hold approximately 2.5%. As for treatment: roughly 18 received Ad26.COV2.S at low or high dose, single or two shots; a few received placebo; per-sample allocation not given. Sampling happened 63 days after the first vaccine or placebo injection. The source material was peripheral blood, sampled in a trial of Ad26.COV2.S vaccine versus placebo. The source of these receptors is a person between 18 and 60 years old who received the Ad26.COV2.S COVID-19 vaccine or a placebo.

This clone was seen just once. The DNA of the CDR3 is TGTGCCAGCAGCCTCAGAATCACTGGAAACACCATATATTTT. Protein: CASSLRITGNTIYF. This sequence joins TRBV9 and TRBJ1-3; D gene ambiguous. This CDR3 has 14 residues. Trimming pared 4 bases from V and 2 bases from J, leaving 10 bases between. The germline V gene encodes CDR1 SGDLS and CDR2 YYNGEE.

The chain joins TRBV15 to TRBJ2-3, with TRBD2 matching 8 bases. In germline, CDR1 is LNHNV, CDR2 YYDKDF (reference sequence). The CDR3 extends over 13 amino acids. J lost 3 bases, V lost 9 bases, and 5 bases had no gene match. The CDR3 is CATGREATDTQYF. The CDR3 nucleotides are TGTGCCACGGGGCGGGAGGCGACAGATACGCAGTATTTT.

Only one count was recorded for this clone. This rearrangement joins TRBV2 to TRBJ1-1; no clear D gene. CDR1 and CDR2 (germline): SNHLY, FYNNEI. This CDR3 is built from 13 residues. Trimming took 6 bases from V and 0 from J, leaving 8 bases between them. The CDR3 spells CASRGNMNTEAFF. Written as DNA, the CDR3 is TGTGCCAGCAGGGGGAATATGAACACTGAAGCTTTCTTT. Full variable domain (remainder filled in from reference TRBV2 and TRBJ1-1): EPEVTQTPSHQVTQMGQEVILRCVPISNHLYFYWYRQILGQKVEFLVSFYNNEISEKSEIFDDQFSVERPDGSNFTLKIRSTKLEDSAMYFCASRGNMNTEAFFGQGTRLTVV.

The J gene is TRBJ2-5, the V gene TRBV2; D gene uncertain. The germline CDR1 and CDR2 sequences are SNHLY and FYNNEI. V lost 7 bases and J lost 2, with 5 bases in between. The CDR3 loop spans 11 amino acids. CDR3 region: CASTRQETQYF. The CDR3 bases are TGTGCCAGCACGCGTCAAGAGACCCAGTACTTC.

The V gene is TRBV7-9, the J gene TRBJ1-4; D unclear. Deletions cut 2 bases from V and 13 bases from J, with 20 bases between. Germline loops: CDR1 SEHNR, CDR2 FQNEAQ (reference sequence). This CDR3 has 15 residues. CDR3 DNA sequence: TGTGCCAGCAGCTTATCTCACGGGGTATTCGGTGGACTGTTTTTT. This translates into CASSLSHGVFGGLFF.

The V and J genes are TRBV5-8 and TRBJ2-5, with 9 bases matching TRBD1. V was clipped by 5 bases and J by 5 bases; unmatched bases: 10. This CDR3 contains 15 residues. Germline V gives CDR1 SGHTS, CDR2 YDEGEE. CDR3 protein: CASRKDRGFGETQYF. The CDR3 nucleotides are TGTGCCAGCAGGAAGGACAGGGGATTTGGGGAGACCCAGTACTTC.

This clone was found many times. The genes are TRBV27 and TRBJ1-6; 10 nucleotides agree with TRBD1. Germline CDR1 MNHEY, CDR2 SMNVEV (reference sequence). V was clipped by 5 bases and J by 2 bases; unmatched bases: 6. The CDR3 is 17 residues long. The CDR3 region is CASSAGTGDPYNSPLHF. CDR3 bases: TGTGCCAGCAGTGCCGGGACAGGGGATCCCTATAATTCACCCCTCCACTTT.

The J gene is TRBJ1-1, the V gene TRBV7-6; D remains ambiguous. The CDR3 consists of 14 residues. CDR1 and CDR2 (germline): SGHVS, FNYEAQ. Trimming stripped 3 bases from V and 9 bases from J, with 17 bases between. The CDR3 spells CASSFVSGLEKAFF. The CDR3 DNA sequence: TGTGCCAGCAGCTTCGTCTCTGGACTAGAGAAAGCTTTCTTT.

This chain links TRBV7-2 with TRBJ1-1, with a weak D call TRBD1 (5 bases). Germline values: CDR1 SGHTA, CDR2 FQGNSA. This CDR3 is built from 13 residues. V was shortened by 2 bases and J by 10 bases, with 14 bases between the two germline ends. The CDR3 region has the DNA TGTGCCAGCAGCTTAAAACAGGCCTTAGGAGCTTTCTTT. This sequence encodes CASSLKQALGAFF.

This chain links TRBV6-5 with TRBJ2-7; the D gene is possibly TRBD2 (5 bases). Germline CDR1 reads MNHEY; CDR2 reads SVGAGI. This CDR3 has 12 amino acids. V was shortened by 2 bases and J by 5 bases, with 7 bases between the two germline ends. The CDR3 bases are TGTGCCAGCAGTTACGGAGGACACGAGCAGTACTTC. Its translation: CASSYGGHEQYF.

The J gene is TRBJ2-7, the V gene TRBV18, with D perhaps matching TRBD1 (6 bases). V dropped 3 bases and J dropped 3 bases, with 12 bases sitting between them. The germline V gene encodes CDR1 KGHSH and CDR2 LQKENI. CDR3 length: 14 amino acids. The CDR3 reads CASSPGYRDYEQYV. The CDR3 region has the DNA TGTGCCAGCTCACCTGGCTACAGGGACTACGAGCAGTACGTC.

This rearrangement joins TRBV7-9 to TRBJ1-4; the D is unclear. This CDR3 spans 14 amino acids. V was cut by 5 bases and J by 7 bases, with 14 bases left in between. The germline V gene encodes CDR1 SEHNR and CDR2 FQNEAQ (reference sequence). The CDR3 DNA sequence: TGTGCCAGCAGCCGGACGGCGGGTGCTGAAAAACTGTTTTTT. It translates to CASSRTAGAEKLFF. Full variable domain (remainder filled in from reference TRBV7-9 and TRBJ1-4): DTGVSQNPRHKITKRGQNVTFRCDPISEHNRLYWYRQTLGQGPEFLTYFQNEAQLEKSRLLSDRFSAERPKGSFSTLEIQRTEQGDSAMYLCASSRTAGAEKLFFGSGTQLSVL.

This clone was observed a few times. The genes are TRBV7-2 and TRBJ1-6; 7 nucleotides line up with TRBD1. The CDR3 has 14 amino acids. Unmatched junction bases numbered 3, after V lost 0 bases and J lost 10 bases. The germline CDR1 and CDR2 sequences are SGHTA and FQGNSA. The CDR3 coding sequence is TGTGCCAGCAGCTTAGCCTACAGGGGCTCACCCCTCCACTTT. This translates into CASSLAYRGSPLHF.

The chain recombines TRBV2 with TRBJ1-3; the D gene is possibly TRBD1 (5 bases). The CDR3 runs to 14 residues. The V end lost 8 bases, the J end lost 0 bases, and 11 bases lay between the germline ends. Germline V gene lookup returns CDR1 SNHLY and CDR2 FYNNEI. The DNA of the CDR3 is TGTGCCAGCGGGGCAGGCTACTCTGGAAACACCATATATTTT. Translating gives CASGAGYSGNTIYF.

The CDR3 reads CASSLSSGHDEQFF. The DNA of the CDR3 is TGTGCCAGCAGCTTGTCTTCGGGGCACGATGAGCAGTTCTTC. V and J are TRBV5-5 and TRBJ2-1, with D perhaps being TRBD1 or TRBD2 (5 bases each). The V end lost 1 base, the J end lost 8 bases, and 13 bases lay between the germline ends. Per germline, CDR1 SGHKS and CDR2 YYEKEE (reference sequence). The CDR3 has 14 residues.

V is TRBV5-4 and J is TRBJ1-1; TRBD1 is a possible D gene (5 bases). The CDR3 spans 15 residues. V was cut by 0 bases and J by 1 base, with 10 bases left in between. Germline V gene lookup returns CDR1 SGHNT and CDR2 YYREEE (reference sequence). CDR3 sequence: CASSLEAGQNTEAFF. In nucleotides, the CDR3 is TGTGCCAGCAGCTTGGAGGCAGGGCAGAACACTGAAGCTTTCTTT.

Worth noting for this clone: Other nucleotide sequences from this sample produce the same CDR3. This chain joins TRBV5-1 and TRBJ1-1, with D unclear. The V end lost 0 bases, the J end lost 1 base, and 4 bases lay between the germline ends. This CDR3 has 13 residues. Germline V gene data show CDR1 as SGHRS and CDR2 as YFSETQ. The CDR3 DNA reads TGCGCCAGCAGCTTGGCCGGGAACACTGAAGCTTTCTTT. It encodes CASSLAGNTEAFF. Full variable domain (missing parts from reference TRBV5-1 and TRBJ1-1): KAGVTQTPRYLIKTRGQQVTLSCSPISGHRSVSWYQQTPGQGLQFLFEYFSETQRNKGNFPGRFSGRQFSNSRSEMNVSTLELGDSALYLCASSLAGNTEAFFGQGTRLTVV.

This chain uses TRBV7-2 with TRBJ2-3; TRBD2 aligns across 13 bases. Germline CDR1 reads SGHTA; CDR2 reads FQGNSA. CDR3 size: 16 residues. The J segment lost 4 bases and the V segment lost 7 bases, leaving 8 bases of the junction unmatched. Here the CDR3 DNA reads TGTGCCAGCACCGCACTAGCGGGAGGGCCATCAGATACGCAGTATTTT. Amino acid sequence: CASTALAGGPSDTQYF. Variable domain in full (rest from reference TRBV7-2 and TRBJ2-3): GAGVSQSPSNKVTEKGKDVELRCDPISGHTALYWYRQSLGQGLEFLIYFQGNSAPDKSGLPSDRFSAERTGGSVSTLTIQRTQQEDSAVYLCASTALAGGPSDTQYFGPGTRLTVL.

The CDR3 nucleotides are TGCAGCGTTGGAGGCGGGAGGGCCTACTCCTACAATGAGCAGTTCTTC. As protein: CSVGGGRAYSYNEQFF. The V call is TRBV29-1, the J call TRBJ2-1; 9 nucleotides align to TRBD2. Germline V gene lookup returns CDR1 SQVTM and CDR2 ANQGSEA. This CDR3 comprises 16 residues. V gave up 4 bases and J gave up 0 bases; unmatched junction bases: 7.

The V call is TRBV6-5, the J call TRBJ1-2, with TRBD1 as a possible D gene (5 bases). The CDR3 loop spans 15 amino acids. Trimming pared 2 bases from V and 4 bases from J, leaving 14 bases between. Looked up from germline, CDR1 is MNHEY and CDR2 is SVGAGI. This chain's CDR3 is CASSYVEGQFYGYTF. For the CDR3, the DNA is TGTGCCAGCAGTTACGTTGAGGGGCAATTCTATGGCTACACCTTC.

J is TRBJ1-1 and V is TRBV5-1; D is unresolved. V lost 4 bases to trimming and J lost 2 bases, with 12 bases between them. The CDR3 consists of 14 residues. Germline V gene data show CDR1 as SGHRS and CDR2 as YFSETQ. CDR3: CASSVRLDNTEAFF. The CDR3, as DNA: TGCGCCAGCAGCGTTCGTTTAGATAACACTGAAGCTTTCTTT.

This clone was detected only once. This chain uses TRBV19 with TRBJ2-1; D remains ambiguous. Trimming cost V 6 bases and J 4 bases, with 19 bases left between them. Germline CDR1 LNHDA, CDR2 SQIVND (reference sequence). The CDR3 has 16 amino acids. This CDR3 reads CASSGLGSQLYNEQFF. For the CDR3, the DNA is TGTGCCAGTAGCGGCCTCGGGTCCCAATTATACAATGAGCAGTTCTTC.